This T cell receptor beta chain was sequenced for a study of early T cells in non-severe SARS-CoV-2 infection. The TCR library protocol attached unique molecular identifiers to the individual cDNA molecules. TCRdb used MiXCR to reprocess the 5' RACE reads, holding one entry per CDR3 protein. The sample holds about 60,000 distinct CDR3 sequences; 20% to 25% are singletons and the top ten take 16%. Source: whole blood, taken at baseline. This receptor was identified in an adult who was a healthcare worker with PCR-confirmed SARS-CoV-2 infection or an uninfected control (not recorded which).

CDR3: CASSGYRETKIYGYTF. The CDR3 DNA reads TGTGCCAGCAGCGGTTACAGGGAAACCAAAATCTATGGCTACACCTTC. V is TRBV9 and J is TRBJ1-2; D possibly corresponds to TRBD1 (6 bases). Per the germline V gene, CDR1 is SGDLS and CDR2 is YYNGEE. The CDR3 is 16 residues long. V was cut by 3 bases and J by 4 bases, with 19 bases left in between. The variable domain in full, with the rest retrieved from reference TRBV9 and TRBJ1-2, is DSGVTQTPKHLITATGQRVTLRCSPRSGDLSVYWYQQSLDQGLQFLIQYYNGEERAKGNILERFSAQQFPDLHSELNLSSLELGDSALYFCASSGYRETKIYGYTFGSGTRLTVV.